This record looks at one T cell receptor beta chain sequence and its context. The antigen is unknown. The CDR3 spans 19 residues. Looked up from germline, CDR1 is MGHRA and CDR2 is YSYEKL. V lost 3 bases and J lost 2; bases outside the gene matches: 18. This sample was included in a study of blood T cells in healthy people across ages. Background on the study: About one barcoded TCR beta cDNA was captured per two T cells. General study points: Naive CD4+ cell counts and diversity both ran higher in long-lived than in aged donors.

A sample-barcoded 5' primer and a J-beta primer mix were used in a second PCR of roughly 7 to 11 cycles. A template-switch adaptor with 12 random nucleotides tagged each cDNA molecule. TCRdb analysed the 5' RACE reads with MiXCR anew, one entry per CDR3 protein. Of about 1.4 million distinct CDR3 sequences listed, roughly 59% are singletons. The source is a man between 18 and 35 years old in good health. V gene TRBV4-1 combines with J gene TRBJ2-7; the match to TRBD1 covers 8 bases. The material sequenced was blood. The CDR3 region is CASSQPRDRSNLKPYEQYF. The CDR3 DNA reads TGCGCCAGCAGCCAGCCCCGGGACAGGAGTAATCTGAAGCCCTACGAGCAGTACTTC.